These 20 T cell receptor beta chains were sequenced from one sample in a study of T cell responses to AZD1222 COVID-19 vaccine. This table comes from immunoSEQ multiplex PCR, and its TCRdb copy is limited to in-frame clones, with some not included. The table lists under 150,000 clones, approximately 87% of them singletons, with 1.5% to 2% in the top ten. Sequenced material: peripheral blood, taken 28 days after the second AZD1222 dose. These receptors all come from an adult who received the AZD1222 COVID-19 vaccine.

The chain employs TRBV5-1 and TRBJ1-1; 9 bases map to TRBD1. V lost 4 bases, J lost 4 bases, and 5 bases stayed unmatched. Germline values: CDR1 SGHRS, CDR2 YFSETQ. The CDR3 runs 14 residues. CDR3 residues: CASSTGQGGTEAFF. The CDR3 nucleotides read TGCGCCAGCAGCACGGGACAGGGAGGCACTGAAGCTTTCTTT.

The chain employs TRBV6-2 or TRBV6-3 and TRBJ1-2, with D maybe TRBD1 (6 bases). The germline V and J ends were trimmed by 6 bases and 2 bases, with 16 bases remaining between them. The CDR3 runs 15 residues. Per the germline V gene, CDR1 is MNHEY and CDR2 is SVGEGT. The DNA of the CDR3 is TGTGCCAGCAGCCTAGCCCGGGACAACAACTATGGCTACACCTTC. Translation: CASSLARDNNYGYTF.

This clone was counted between two and nine times. The chain links TRBV6-5 to TRBJ1-4; a weak D match, TRBD1 (5 bases). Looked up from germline, CDR1 is MNHEY and CDR2 is SVGAGI. Trimming left V 7 bases short and J 6 bases short, with 15 bases between. The CDR3 sequence is 14 residues long. The CDR3 reads CASTRRVRDEKLFF. The DNA of the CDR3 is TGTGCCAGCACCCGCAGGGTCCGGGATGAAAAACTGTTTTTT.

The chain uses TRBV6-5 and TRBJ1-1; no clear D gene. The germline CDR1 and CDR2 sequences are MNHEY and SVGAGI. The CDR3 covers 13 residues. Deletions cut 7 bases from V and 7 bases from J, with 16 bases between. The CDR3 region has the DNA TGTGCCAGCACCTTACCTGGACGGGTTGAAGCTTTCTTT. This codes for CASTLPGRVEAFF.

The rearrangement links TRBV6-1 to TRBJ2-1, with 9 bases fitting TRBD2. The germline CDR1 and CDR2 sequences are MNHNS and SASEGT. V dropped 2 bases and J dropped 15; count of bases not matched to a gene: 17. The CDR3 consists of 16 residues. The CDR3 loop reads CASSEIRSGGTRPVFF. In nucleotides, the CDR3 is TGTGCCAGCAGTGAAATTAGGAGCGGGGGGACACGTCCTGTGTTCTTC.

V usage is TRBV18 and J usage is TRBJ1-1; the D is unclear. The germline V and J ends were trimmed by 1 base and 4 bases, with 7 bases remaining between them. Germline V gene data show CDR1 as KGHSH and CDR2 as LQKENI. The CDR3 is 13 residues long. CDR3 loop: CASSPQRTTEAFF. CDR3 sequence (DNA): TGTGCCAGCTCACCACAACGGACCACTGAAGCTTTCTTT. Supplemented by reference TRBV18 and TRBJ1-1, the full variable domain reads NAGVMQNPRHLVRRRGQEARLRCSPMKGHSHVYWYRQLPEEGLKFMVYLQKENIIDESGMPKERFSAEFPKEGPSILRIQQVVRGDSAAYFCASSPQRTTEAFFGQGTRLTVV.

V and J are TRBV20-1 and TRBJ1-1; no clear D. CDR3 length: 11 amino acids. V was trimmed by 5 bases and J by 8 bases, leaving 12 bases between them. In germline, CDR1 is DFQATT, CDR2 SNEGSKA (reference sequence). The CDR3 bases are TGCAGTGCTCACGGGCGCGAGGAAGCTTTCTTT. Translating it yields CSAHGREEAFF.

This chain links TRBV27 with TRBJ1-5; 10 bases map to TRBD1. CDR3 length: 16 amino acids. Germline assignment: CDR1 MNHEY and CDR2 SMNVEV (reference sequence). V shed 2 bases and J 3 bases; nucleotides not matched to a gene: 4. As DNA, the CDR3 is TGTGCCAGCAGTTTACTCGGGACAGGGGACAATCAGCCCCAGCATTTT. This gives the protein CASSLLGTGDNQPQHF.

The V and J genes are TRBV5-8 and TRBJ1-2; 10 bases align to TRBD1. The germline V gene has CDR1 SGHTS and CDR2 YDEGEE. After removal of 6 bases from V and 4 bases from J, the junction contained 12 bases not matched to a gene. The CDR3 loop spans 16 amino acids. The CDR3 loop reads CASTRIGQGGSYGYTF. For the CDR3, the DNA is TGTGCCAGCACCCGCATCGGACAGGGGGGGAGCTATGGCTACACCTTC. Drawing the rest from reference TRBV5-8 and TRBJ1-2, the complete variable domain is EAGVTQSPTHLIKTRGQQATLRCSPISGHTSVYWYQQALGLGLQFLLWYDEGEERNRGNFPPRFSGRQFPNYSSELNVNALELEDSALYLCASTRIGQGGSYGYTFGSGTRLTVV.

The rearrangement joins TRBV12-2 to TRBJ2-3; the table's D call, TRBD2, was not checked against the DNA. TRBV12-2 corresponds to a pseudogene. CDR3 length: 18 amino acids. The CDR3: CASRLPAGLADGTDTQYF. The CDR3 coding sequence is TGTGCAAGTCGCTTACCTGCCGGACTAGCGGACGGCACAGATACGCAGTATTTT.

The CDR3 is CASSQDALSSYNEQFF. The CDR3 bases are TGCGCCAGCAGCCAAGATGCCTTAAGCTCCTACAATGAGCAGTTCTTC. The chain couples TRBV4-3 to TRBJ2-1; D remains ambiguous. The V gene's germline CDR1 is LGHNA and CDR2 YSLEER. The ends were cut back, 0 bases at V and 0 bases at J, with 9 bases in the middle. The CDR3 extends over 16 amino acids.

V gene TRBV7-9 combines with J gene TRBJ1-1, with D unresolved. Germline assignment: CDR1 SEHNR and CDR2 FQNEAQ (reference sequence). Trimming cost V 5 bases and J 3 bases, with 10 bases left between them. This CDR3 region has 13 residues. The CDR3 nucleotides are TGTGCCAGCAGCCCACCCCCGCACACTGAAGCTTTCTTT. This gives the protein CASSPPPHTEAFF.

The rearrangement uses TRBV4-3 and TRBJ2-7; D remains unclear. Trimming removed 0 bases from V and 0 bases from J, with 12 bases in between. The CDR3 consists of 16 residues. CDR1 LGHNA and CDR2 YSLEER come from the germline V gene. CDR3 in DNA: TGCGCCAGCAGCCAAGATCCAGACCTGATCTCCTACGAGCAGTACTTC. Its protein product is CASSQDPDLISYEQYF.

The V gene is TRBV5-1, the J gene TRBJ2-5, with 8 bases aligning to TRBD2. The CDR3 length is 14 residues. Germline loops: CDR1 SGHRS, CDR2 YFSETQ. V shed 5 bases and J 1 base; nucleotides not matched to a gene: 4. Here the CDR3 reads CASRLAGFQETQYF. The CDR3 DNA reads as TGCGCCAGCAGGCTAGCGGGCTTCCAAGAGACCCAGTACTTC.

This chain connects TRBV2 to TRBJ1-5; 9 nucleotides align to TRBD1. This CDR3 region has 14 residues. Germline V gene lookup returns CDR1 SNHLY and CDR2 FYNNEI. After removal of 5 bases from V and 2 bases from J, the junction contained 1 base not matched to a gene. The CDR3 sequence: CASSRQGGNQPQHF. As DNA, the CDR3 is TGTGCCAGCAGTAGACAGGGGGGCAATCAGCCCCAGCATTTT.

This clone showed up just once. The rearrangement links TRBV28 to TRBJ2-3, with D possibly called TRBD1 or TRBD2 (5 bases each). CDR3 length: 12 residues. V shed 8 bases and J shed 14 bases, with 20 bases lying between them. The V gene's germline CDR1 is MDHEN and CDR2 SYDVKM. The CDR3 here is CASASPWGLGYF. In nucleotides, the CDR3 is TGTGCCAGCGCATCCCCTTGGGGGTTAGGGTATTTT.

This sequence joins TRBV7-9 and TRBJ2-2; no clear D gene. Looked up from germline, CDR1 is SEHNR and CDR2 is FQNEAQ (reference sequence). V was shortened by 0 bases and J by 0 bases, with 2 bases between the two germline ends. The CDR3 totals 14 residues. CDR3 coding DNA: TGTGCCAGCAGCTTAGCTCCGAACACCGGGGAGCTGTTTTTT. Its translation is CASSLAPNTGELFF.

V and J are TRBV19 and TRBJ1-4; the D is unclear. Trimming removed 6 bases from V and 4 bases from J, with 9 bases in between. The CDR3 runs to 13 residues. Germline assignment: CDR1 LNHDA and CDR2 SQIVND (reference sequence). The CDR3 sequence is CASSEDLNEKLFF. CDR3 DNA: TGTGCCAGTAGCGAGGATCTTAATGAAAAACTGTTTTTT.

The CDR3 DNA is TGTGCCAGCAGCTTAGGAGCTGGTGGGAACTATGGCTACACCTTC. This gives the protein CASSLGAGGNYGYTF. This chain joins TRBV11-2 and TRBJ1-2; no clear D. This CDR3 region has 15 residues. V lost 1 base and J 2 bases, leaving 11 bases between the germline ends. The germline V gene encodes CDR1 SGHAT and CDR2 FQNNGV.

V is TRBV29-1 and J is TRBJ2-7; D might be TRBD1 (6 bases). Germline V CDR1 and CDR2: SQVTM, ANQGSEA. There are 16 residues in the CDR3. Trimming pared 0 bases from V and 7 bases from J, leaving 22 bases between. CDR3 DNA: TGCAGCGTTGAAGAGAGGGGGACCTCTCCCCTACGAGAGCAGTACTTC. Amino acids: CSVEERGTSPLREQYF.